This T cell receptor beta chain is drawn from a study of T-cell reconstitution after alpha-beta-depleted transplantation in children. Preparation of the TCRbeta library involved a method that used unique molecular identifiers. TCRdb reanalysed the PCR reads using MiXCR and keeps one entry per CDR3 protein. The table includes fewer than 550,000 distinct CDR3 sequences, over 10% detected once. This clonotype has a count of ten or more. Antigen: not known. Study-level points and caveats: Once a year had passed after transplant, T-cell counts and diversity came mostly from newly produced T cells. Reportedly, roughly two months post-transplant, alpha-beta T cells arose from several hundred expanded graft clones. In some patients, recipient T cells and intrathymic progenitors surviving conditioning explained high day-60 diversity.

The V and J ends lost 8 bases and 3 bases respectively, with 7 bases between them. Germline loops: CDR1 SEHNR, CDR2 FQNEAQ (reference sequence). This CDR3 has 11 amino acids. The V and J genes are TRBV7-9 and TRBJ2-5; D is unclear. The sequence derives from a female patient between 2 and 10 years old who had a stem cell transplant for aplastic anemia, so the T cells may come from the graft donor. Sequencing was performed on PBMCs, mostly from graft donor cells, taken 180 days after TCRalphabeta/CD19-depleted stem cell transplant. This chain's CDR3 is CASGPKETQYF. DNA of the CDR3: TGTGCCAGCGGGCCAAAAGAGACCCAGTACTTC.